These 23 T cell receptor beta chains were all obtained from the same sample, sequenced in a study of blood T cell repertoires in COVID-19. Using immunoSEQ multiplex PCR, the repertoire was profiled, and TCRdb retains in-frame clones only, with some absent. The table shows about 250,000 clones, with more than 70% occurring only once. The sequenced sample consisted of peripheral blood. The receptors come from an elderly woman with COVID-19, enrolled during active disease.

Points on this clone: The sample holds other DNA sequences that translate to the same CDR3. The chain joins TRBV18 to TRBJ1-5; TRBD1 aligns across 11 bases. This CDR3 is built from 16 residues. The germline V gene has CDR1 KGHSH and CDR2 LQKENI. Unmatched junction bases numbered 2, after V lost 0 bases and J lost 4 bases. The CDR3 reads CASSPPGTGGNQPQHF. The CDR3 nucleotides read TGTGCCAGCTCACCACCGGGGACAGGGGGTAATCAGCCCCAGCATTTT.

The V call is TRBV7-8, the J call TRBJ2-2; D call uncertain. This CDR3 comprises 12 residues. The germline gives CDR1 SGHVS, CDR2 FQNEAQ. With 2 bases removed from V and 7 bases from J, the gap between germline ends came to 5 bases. This CDR3 reads CASSLSGGELFF. CDR3 nucleotides: TGTGCCAGCAGCTTATCGGGCGGGGAGCTGTTTTTT. The full variable domain, with the rest looked up from reference TRBV7-8 and TRBJ2-2, is GAGVSQSPRYKVAKRGQDVALRCDPISGHVSLFWYQQALGQGPEFLTYFQNEAQLDKSGLPSDRFFAERPEGSVSTLKIQRTQQEDSAVYLCASSLSGGELFFGEGSRLTVL.

This clone has a single count. The V gene is TRBV12-3 or TRBV12-4, the J gene TRBJ1-2; 10 bases fit TRBD1. The V and J ends lost 6 bases and 8 bases, in that order; junction bases with no gene match: 6. The CDR3 runs to 13 residues. The DNA of the CDR3 is TGTGCCAGCAGGCCGACAGGGGGCAAAGGCTACACCTTC. Translated, it gives CASRPTGGKGYTF.

The chain employs TRBV9 and TRBJ1-6; D call uncertain. From germline, CDR1 is SGDLS and CDR2 YYNGEE. The ends were cut back, 0 bases at V and 7 bases at J, with 5 bases in the middle. CDR3 size: 13 residues. The CDR3 reads CASSVERNSPLHF. The CDR3 DNA reads as TGTGCCAGCAGCGTAGAGAGGAATTCACCCCTCCACTTT.

CDR3 loop: CASNRDNYQPQHF. DNA of the CDR3: TGTGCCAGCAACCGGGACAACTATCAGCCCCAGCATTTT. The chain couples TRBV2 to TRBJ1-5; possibly TRBD1 for D (6 bases). This CDR3 is 13 amino acids long. CDR1 is SNHLY and CDR2 is FYNNEI in the germline V gene. V was shortened by 7 bases and J by 5 bases, with 12 bases between the two germline ends. Supplemented by reference TRBV2 and TRBJ1-5, the full variable domain reads EPEVTQTPSHQVTQMGQEVILRCVPISNHLYFYWYRQILGQKVEFLVSFYNNEISEKSEIFDDQFSVERPDGSNFTLKIRSTKLEDSAMYFCASNRDNYQPQHFGDGTRLSIL.

The chain recombines TRBV9 with TRBJ2-1; TRBD2 agrees at 9 bases. Germline V gene lookup returns CDR1 SGDLS and CDR2 YYNGEE. CDR3 length equals 15 residues. Trimming cost V 6 bases and J 4 bases; bases outside gene matches: 8. CDR3 DNA sequence: TGTGCCAGCACCCTAGGGCTAGCGGGGTACAATGAGCAGTTCTTC. It translates to CASTLGLAGYNEQFF.

This clone was picked up many times. The chain links TRBV7-9 to TRBJ2-1, with a weak D call TRBD1 (6 bases). CDR3 size: 16 residues. Germline CDR1 SEHNR, CDR2 FQNEAQ (reference sequence). Trimming removed 3 bases from V and 6 bases from J, with 18 bases in between. The CDR3 loop reads CASSFWGTKFPNEQFF. CDR3 DNA sequence: TGTGCCAGCAGCTTTTGGGGGACAAAATTTCCCAATGAGCAGTTCTTC.

V gene TRBV6-1 combines with J gene TRBJ1-4, with D unresolved. The CDR3 is 15 residues long. V lost 0 bases and J 3 bases, leaving 8 bases between the germline ends. Germline V gene lookup returns CDR1 MNHNS and CDR2 SASEGT. The CDR3 region is CASSEAVGANEKLFF. DNA for the CDR3: TGTGCCAGCAGTGAAGCCGTGGGAGCTAATGAAAAACTGTTTTTT.

This rearrangement joins TRBV7-2 to TRBJ2-1; 11 bases fit TRBD2. Per germline, CDR1 SGHTA and CDR2 FQGNSA. The CDR3 is 17 amino acids. The junction had 9 bases not matched to a gene; V was cut back by 1 base and J by 7 bases. CDR3 DNA sequence: TGTGCCAGCAGCTTAGGACTAGCGGGGACCCCAGGGAATGAGCAGTTCTTC. Its translation is CASSLGLAGTPGNEQFF.

The chain recombines TRBV9 with TRBJ1-3, with 8 positions matching TRBD1. The J segment lost 4 bases and the V segment lost 2 bases, leaving 5 bases of the junction unmatched. Germline CDR1 reads SGDLS; CDR2 reads YYNGEE. There are 15 residues in the CDR3. CDR3 coding DNA: TGTGCCAGCAGCGTTCAGGGGGCGACCGGAAACACCATATATTTT. Protein product: CASSVQGATGNTIYF.

V and J are TRBV19 and TRBJ1-5; D is perhaps TRBD1 (6 bases). The CDR3 contains 16 residues. The V gene lost 6 bases and the J gene lost 0 bases, with 15 bases spanning the gap. Germline V lookup: CDR1 LNHDA, CDR2 SQIVND (reference sequence). CDR3 region: CASRNVGGASNQPQHF. CDR3 DNA: TGTGCCAGTAGGAATGTAGGGGGGGCTAGCAATCAGCCCCAGCATTTT.

V and J are TRBV5-4 and TRBJ1-2; maybe TRBD1 (5 bases). V dropped 0 bases and J dropped 3 bases, with 9 bases sitting between them. Germline V gene lookup returns CDR1 SGHNT and CDR2 YYREEE (reference sequence). This CDR3 comprises 14 residues. The CDR3 loop is CASSLAVRDYGYTF. CDR3 DNA: TGTGCCAGCAGCTTGGCCGTCAGGGACTATGGCTACACCTTC.

V usage is TRBV30 and J usage is TRBJ1-2; maybe TRBD1 (6 bases). V was shortened by 1 base and J by 4 bases, with 7 bases between the two germline ends. Germline V gene lookup returns CDR1 GTSNPN and CDR2 SVGIG (reference sequence). The CDR3 spans 12 residues. CDR3 sequence: CAWSGTAYGYTF. In nucleotides, the CDR3 is TGTGCCTGGAGTGGGACAGCCTATGGCTACACCTTC. Combining the CDR3 with reference TRBV30 and TRBJ1-2 gives the whole variable domain SQTIHQWPATLVQPVGSPLSLECTVEGTSNPNLYWYRQAAGRGLQLLFYSVGIGQISSEVPQNLSASRPQDRQFILSSKKLLLSDSGFYLCAWSGTAYGYTFGSGTRLTVV.

A note on this clone: Other nucleotide sequences from this sample produce the same CDR3. CDR3 residues: CASSLGLAGGQETQYF. CDR3 DNA: TGTGCCAGCAGCTTGGGACTAGCGGGGGGGCAAGAGACCCAGTACTTC. This chain connects TRBV7-2 to TRBJ2-5; TRBD2 agrees at 16 bases. The CDR3 consists of 16 residues. The germline CDR1 and CDR2 sequences are SGHTA and FQGNSA. Trimming cost V 3 bases and J 2 bases; bases outside gene matches: 0.

J is TRBJ1-1 and V is TRBV18, with a tentative D call TRBD1 (6 bases). The CDR3 length is 15 residues. Looked up from germline, CDR1 is KGHSH and CDR2 is LQKENI. With 2 bases removed from V and 5 bases from J, the gap between germline ends came to 15 bases. Here the CDR3 DNA reads TGTGCCAGCTCACCAGCCCGAGGGGGATGGACTGAAGCTTTCTTT. Protein product: CASSPARGGWTEAFF.

The rearrangement uses TRBV7-6 and TRBJ2-7; the D gene is possibly TRBD1 (6 bases). Per the germline V gene, CDR1 is SGHVS and CDR2 is FNYEAQ. Trimming stripped 5 bases from V and 3 bases from J, with 17 bases between. There are 15 residues in the CDR3. CDR3 nucleotide sequence: TGTGCCAGCAGCCGCGAGGGGACATTACGCTACGAGCAGTACTTC. Translating it yields CASSREGTLRYEQYF.

The chain couples TRBV20-1 to TRBJ1-2, with D perhaps matching TRBD1 (5 bases). The CDR3 totals 11 residues. The V gene's germline CDR1 is DFQATT and CDR2 SNEGSKA (reference sequence). Trimming stripped 6 bases from V and 5 bases from J, with 10 bases between. This chain's CDR3 is CSAGGLYGYTF. Written as DNA, the CDR3 is TGCAGTGCCGGGGGTTTGTATGGCTACACCTTC.

The V and J genes are TRBV25-1 and TRBJ2-6, with D possibly TRBD2 on 6 matching bases. With 4 bases removed from V and 3 bases from J, the gap between germline ends came to 16 bases. The CDR3 covers 17 residues. Germline V lookup: CDR1 MGHDK, CDR2 SYGVNS. The CDR3 sequence: CASSAPFGGGGANVLTF. Written as DNA, the CDR3 is TGTGCCAGCAGTGCCCCTTTTGGGGGAGGTGGGGCCAACGTCCTGACTTTC.

This chain joins TRBV3-1 (or the pseudogene TRBV3-2) and TRBJ1-5; no firm D call. The length of the CDR3 is 15 residues. Trimming took 0 bases from V and 7 from J, leaving 13 bases between them. Germline V gene data show CDR1 as LGHDT and CDR2 as YNNKEL (reference sequence). The CDR3 spells CASSQESRLEQPQHF. CDR3 bases: TGTGCCAGCAGCCAAGAATCGCGTCTTGAGCAGCCCCAGCATTTT.

The chain joins TRBV5-1 to TRBJ2-3, with TRBD2 identical over 10 bases. Germline V gene data show CDR1 as SGHRS and CDR2 as YFSETQ. The junction had 6 bases not matched to a gene; V was cut back by 3 bases and J by 5 bases. This CDR3 contains 15 residues. The CDR3 sequence: CASSWSGGALDTQYF. The CDR3 region has the DNA TGCGCCAGCAGCTGGAGCGGGGGGGCGCTAGATACGCAGTATTTT.

This clone was observed once. V and J are TRBV10-3 and TRBJ1-2, with D maybe TRBD1 (5 bases). The V gene's germline CDR1 is ENHRY and CDR2 SYGVKD. The V and J ends lost 0 bases and 5 bases respectively, with 10 bases between them. The CDR3 has 14 amino acids. CDR3: CAISESGGLYGYTF. CDR3 DNA: TGTGCCATCAGTGAGTCGGGGGGACTTTATGGCTACACCTTC.

The chain uses TRBV11-3 and TRBJ2-7, with 8 bases lining up with TRBD2. Germline V gene lookup returns CDR1 SGHNT and CDR2 YENEEA. The trim removed 3 bases at V and 7 bases at J, leaving 5 bases unmatched. This CDR3 spans 13 amino acids. This CDR3 reads CASSFYPSGEQYF. CDR3 nucleotides: TGTGCCAGCAGCTTTTACCCTAGCGGGGAGCAGTACTTC.

The chain has TRBV7-9 and TRBJ2-6; 8 nucleotides line up with TRBD1. Germline V gene sequence: CDR1 SEHNR, CDR2 FQNEAQ (reference sequence). V was pared by 5 bases and J by 11 bases, with 11 bases of the junction left unmatched. The CDR3 has 15 residues. As DNA, the CDR3 is TGTGCCAGCAGCATCGGACAGGGCCTAGAAGACGTCCTGACTTTC. It specifies CASSIGQGLEDVLTF.